This T cell receptor (beta chain) came from a study of T cells in Graves' hyperthyroidism and ophthalmopathy. When ophthalmopathy did not progress within 18 months, Graves' hyperthyroidism was considered stable. Criteria for exclusion of patients were uncontrolled infection, other autoimmune disease, pregnancy or lactation. Amplification targeted TCR beta CDR3 regions from RNA transcripts. Using the HTBI primer set, a first-round RT-PCR was run on the TCR CDR3. TCRdb ran MiXCR on the multiplex PCR reads and lists one entry per CDR3 protein. The sample shows roughly 740,000 distinct CDR3 sequences, 16% of them seen only once. This TCR was sampled from a man aged 18 to 30 with Graves' hyperthyroidism. Sequenced: blood.

The CDR3 spells CSAPKGQMNTEAFF. CDR3 DNA sequence: TGCAGTGCCCCGAAGGGCCAGATGAACACTGAAGCTTTCTTT. This chain uses TRBV20-1 with TRBJ1-1; D remains unclear. Trimming removed 6 bases from V and 0 bases from J, with 14 bases in between. Germline V CDR1 and CDR2: DFQATT, SNEGSKA (reference sequence). CDR3 length: 14 residues.